The next 3 T cell receptor beta chains were all read from a single sample in a study of blood T cell repertoires in COVID-19. Profiling relied on immunoSEQ multiplex PCR, and the TCRdb table lists in-frame clones only, not all of them. The sample has hundreds of thousands of clones, roughly 84% seen once. The material sequenced was peripheral blood. The origin of the receptors is a middle-aged man with acute or convalescent COVID-19.

The chain has TRBV5-1 and TRBJ1-2; D possibly corresponds to TRBD1 (5 bases). Trimming pared 2 bases from V and 8 bases from J, leaving 10 bases between. Germline CDR1 SGHRS, CDR2 YFSETQ. The CDR3 consists of 12 residues. CDR3 DNA sequence: TGCGCCAGCAGCTTTCAGGGAGGCGGCTACACCTTC. Translation: CASSFQGGGYTF.

The rearrangement links TRBV30 to TRBJ1-6; a possible D gene is TRBD1 (6 bases). The V end was cut by 4 bases, the J end by 8 bases, with 18 bases between. The CDR3 spans 15 residues. CDR1 is GTSNPN and CDR2 is SVGIG in the germline V gene (reference sequence). The CDR3 sequence: CAWTLGGQGYSPLHF. CDR3 nucleotides: TGTGCCTGGACCCTCGGGGGGCAGGGTTATTCACCCCTCCACTTT.

V gene TRBV10-2 combines with J gene TRBJ1-4; maybe TRBD1 (6 bases). The CDR3 is made up of 13 amino acids. The germline gives CDR1 WSHSY, CDR2 SAAADI. V lost 5 bases, J lost 8 bases, and 12 bases lay in between. CDR3 in amino acids: CASSMGQLEKLFF. CDR3 DNA: TGCGCCAGCAGTATGGGACAACTAGAAAAACTGTTTTTT.